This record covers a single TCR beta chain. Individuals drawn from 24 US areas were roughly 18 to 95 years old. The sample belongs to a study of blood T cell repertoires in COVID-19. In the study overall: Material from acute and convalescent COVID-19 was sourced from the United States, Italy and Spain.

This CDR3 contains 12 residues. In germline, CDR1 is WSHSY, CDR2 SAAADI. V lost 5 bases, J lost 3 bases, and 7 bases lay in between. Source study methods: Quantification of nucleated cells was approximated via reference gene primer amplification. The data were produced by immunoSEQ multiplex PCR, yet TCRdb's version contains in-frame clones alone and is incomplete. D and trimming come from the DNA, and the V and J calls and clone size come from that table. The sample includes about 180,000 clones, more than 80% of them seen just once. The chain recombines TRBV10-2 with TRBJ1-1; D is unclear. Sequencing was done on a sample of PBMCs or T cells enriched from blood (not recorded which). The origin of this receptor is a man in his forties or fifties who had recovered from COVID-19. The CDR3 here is CASSQMDTEAFF. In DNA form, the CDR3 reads TGCGCCAGCAGTCAGATGGACACTGAAGCTTTCTTT.